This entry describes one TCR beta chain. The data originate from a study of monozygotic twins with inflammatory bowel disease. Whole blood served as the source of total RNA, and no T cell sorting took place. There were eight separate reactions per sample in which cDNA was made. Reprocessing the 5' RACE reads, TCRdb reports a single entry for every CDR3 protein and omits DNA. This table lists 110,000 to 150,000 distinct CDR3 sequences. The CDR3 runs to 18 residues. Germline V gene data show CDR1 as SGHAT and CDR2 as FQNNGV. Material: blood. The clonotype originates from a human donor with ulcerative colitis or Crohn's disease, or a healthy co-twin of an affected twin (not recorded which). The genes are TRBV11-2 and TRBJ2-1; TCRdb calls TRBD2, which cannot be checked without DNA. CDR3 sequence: CASSSGTSVLISYNEQFF.